The clone carrying this TCR beta chain is large in the sample. Its antigen is not known. The data were obtained in a study of intratumoral heterogeneity in liver cancer. Study-level points and caveats: Tumor-infiltrating lymphocytes were acknowledged as under-represented in the sampling. Reportedly, regional differences in tumor-infiltrating lymphocyte burden estimated from RNA-seq held up under TCR sequencing. Overall T cell clonality did not differ significantly between tumor regions. Region b showed significantly fewer unique T-cell clonal expansions than region a.

TCRdb keeps only in-frame clones here, not all; method: immunoSEQ multiplex PCR. This sample yields roughly 3,600 clones, of which 40% to 55% are seen a single time; less than 30% belongs to the top ten. V lost 1 base to trimming and J lost 4 bases, with 10 bases between them. The CDR3 runs 14 residues. Looked up from germline, CDR1 is MNHNS and CDR2 is SASEGT. Each tumour sample represents a distinct, spatially separated region of the hepatocellular carcinoma nodule. This chain links TRBV6-1 with TRBJ1-2; a weak D match, TRBD1 (5 bases). The receptor comes from a man in his 70s with hepatocellular carcinoma. The sequences come from tumor tissue, collected before any cancer treatment. Written as DNA, the CDR3 is TGTGCCAGCAGTGAAGTGGAGGGGAGCTATGGCTACACCTTC. It specifies CASSEVEGSYGYTF.